What follows are 11 T cell receptor beta chains derived from one specimen sequenced in a study of T-cell memory formation after mild COVID-19. TCRdb reprocessed the 5' RACE reads via MiXCR and lists one record per CDR3 protein. The sample consists of 55,000 to 65,000 distinct CDR3 sequences, over 7.5% of them appearing once. The sample was PBMCs or a T cell subset sorted from them (not recorded which). These receptors all stem from a man in his late teens or twenties who had mild COVID-19 (a few samples of this study predate the infection). Cell type and time point are not known.

In this sample, this clonotype turned up a few times. The chain is built from TRBV6-1 and TRBJ1-5; no reliable D call. CDR1 MNHNS and CDR2 SASEGT come from the germline V gene. CDR3 length: 13 residues. The ends were cut back, 0 bases at V and 7 bases at J, with 7 bases in the middle. The CDR3 loop reads CASSEADKQPQHF. The CDR3 region has the DNA TGTGCCAGCAGTGAAGCTGACAAACAGCCCCAGCATTTT.

Many counts were recorded for this clonotype. The V gene is TRBV24-1, the J gene TRBJ2-1, with 9 positions matching TRBD1. Unmatched junction bases numbered 6, after V lost 2 bases and J lost 5 bases. CDR1 is KGHDR and CDR2 is SFDVKD in the germline V gene. The CDR3 covers 16 residues. The CDR3 coding sequence is TGTGCCACCAGTGATTCCGGGACAGGGACGCACAATGAGCAGTTCTTC. The encoded protein is CATSDSGTGTHNEQFF.

This clonotype was observed a handful of times. The CDR3 reads CASSYSSAPTNEKLFF. In nucleotides, the CDR3 is TGTGCCAGCAGTTACTCGAGCGCGCCTACTAATGAAAAACTGTTTTTT. The V call is TRBV6-5, the J call TRBJ1-4; D is ambiguous. Germline CDR1 and CDR2: MNHEY and SVGAGI. The V end lost 0 bases, the J end lost 2 bases, and 10 bases lay between the germline ends. The CDR3 is made up of 16 amino acids.

This clonotype was detected a few times. This rearrangement joins TRBV2 to TRBJ2-5; D not certain. CDR1 is SNHLY and CDR2 is FYNNEI in the germline V gene. The CDR3 is 11 residues long. V was cut by 3 bases and J by 5 bases, with 4 bases left in between. In nucleotides, the CDR3 is TGTGCCAGCAGTGATCTCGAGACCCAGTACTTC. It codes for CASSDLETQYF.

Only a few counts were recorded for this clonotype. The V call is TRBV20-1, the J call TRBJ1-4, with D unclear. The germline gives CDR1 DFQATT, CDR2 SNEGSKA (reference sequence). The CDR3 runs to 14 residues. The V and J ends lost 0 bases and 8 bases respectively, with 13 bases between them. The DNA for the CDR3 is TGCAGTGCTAGAGATTATCTTAATGACGAAAAACTGTTTTTT. Encoded protein: CSARDYLNDEKLFF.

V usage is TRBV20-1 and J usage is TRBJ1-2; D is undetermined. Deletions cut 3 bases from V and 2 bases from J, with 10 bases between. CDR3 length: 13 residues. Germline CDR1 DFQATT, CDR2 SNEGSKA (reference sequence). The CDR3 DNA follows: TGCAGTGCTAGGGACGGCGGAAACTATGGCTACACCTTC. It specifies CSARDGGNYGYTF.

J is TRBJ1-1 and V is TRBV7-9; perhaps TRBD1 as D (6 bases). This CDR3 spans 12 amino acids. V was cut by 5 bases and J by 10 bases, with 14 bases left in between. The germline V gene has CDR1 SEHNR and CDR2 FQNEAQ (reference sequence). CDR3 sequence reads: CASSEYRDVAFF. Here the CDR3 DNA reads TGTGCCAGCAGCGAATACAGGGACGTAGCTTTCTTT.

V is TRBV7-2 and J is TRBJ2-2, with 9 positions matching TRBD1. CDR1 and CDR2 (germline): SGHTA, FQGNSA. The CDR3 spans 14 residues. V shed 6 bases, J shed 3 bases, and the junction held 2 bases outside the gene matches. The CDR3 sequence is CASSWTGDTGELFF. In nucleotides, the CDR3 is TGTGCCAGCAGTTGGACAGGGGACACCGGGGAGCTGTTTTTT.

The rearrangement uses TRBV28 and TRBJ2-3; D not resolved. Germline V CDR1 and CDR2: MDHEN, SYDVKM. The CDR3 sequence is 15 residues long. Between the trimmed V and J ends, which lost 6 bases and 0 bases, there was a span of 13 bases. CDR3 sequence reads: CASRHPELSTDTQYF. The CDR3 DNA reads TGTGCCAGCAGACACCCAGAACTGAGCACAGATACGCAGTATTTT.

A word on this clonotype: A junction end diverges from the germline sequence, so it may reflect a read error. The chain recombines TRBV6-6 with TRBJ2-5; tentatively, D is TRBD1 (5 bases). CDR1 MNHNY and CDR2 SVGAGI come from the germline V gene (reference sequence). The CDR3 has 14 residues. CDR3 in amino acids: CASSDSAGQETQYF. The CDR3 coding sequence is TGTGCCAGCAGTGACTCCGCAGGGCAAGAGACCCAGTACTTC.

This chain joins TRBV7-2 and TRBJ1-2; 7 bases map to TRBD1. The V gene's germline CDR1 is SGHTA and CDR2 FQGNSA. The length of the CDR3 is 15 residues. Germline trimming cut 3 bases from V and 4 bases from J; bases unmatched to any gene: 8. The CDR3: CASSFSTGTAYGYTF. In nucleotides, the CDR3 is TGTGCCAGCAGCTTCTCAACCGGGACAGCCTATGGCTACACCTTC.